A selection of T cell receptor beta chains follows, all from one sample in a study of CD8+ T cells in alopecia areata. Measured with immunoSEQ multiplex PCR; TCRdb has only the in-frame clones, and not every one. The sample holds 150,000 to 200,000 clones, about three fifths seen once. The sample in question was CD4+ T cells sorted from blood, obtained around week 50, from a patient treated with tofacitinib. Receptor source: a human donor with alopecia areata. Both conserved end residues are part of each CDR3. A D gene is named only where the DNA matches it firmly. Expanded clones are given a class, and other clones once, few, many or no size at all.

16	TRBJ1-3	TRBD1	TRBV9	once	TGTGCCAGCAGCGTATCCGGGACAGCCTCTGGAAACACCATATATTTT	CASSVSGTASGNTIYF
15	TRBJ2-5	NA	TRBV6-1	few	TGTGCCAGCAGTGAAGGTCCGGATAGGGGAGAGACCCAGTACTTC	CASSEGPDRGETQYF
15	TRBJ1-1	TRBD1	TRBV5-6	once	TGTGCCAGCAGCTTGGGTGTGACAGGGTCGACTGAAGCTTTCTTT	CASSLGVTGSTEAFF
12	TRBJ1-5	NA	TRBV6-5	NA	TGTGCCAGTACCGCTGGGGACCAGCCCCAGCATTTT	CASTAGDQPQHF
15	TRBJ1-2	TRBD1	TRBV9	NA	TGTGCCAGCAGTAAGCAGGGGGCGCGTATCTATGGCTACACCTTC	CASSKQGARIYGYTF
14	TRBJ1-5	NA	TRBV6-5	NA	TGTGCCAGCAGTTACAGCAATAGCAATCAGCCCCAGCATTTT	CASSYSNSNQPQHF
13	TRBJ2-1	TRBD1	TRBV19	NA	TGTGCCAGTAGTCCGCCCGGACAGGGAAGTTCGTTCTTC	CASSPPGQGSSFF
12	TRBJ2-3	NA	TRBV5-1	NA	TGCGCCAGCGCGTCGGGTGCAGATACGCAGTATTTT	CASASGADTQYF
14	TRBJ2-4	TRBD1	TRBV4-3	NA	TGCGCCAGCAGCCAAACCGGGACAGGGAACATTCAGTACTTC	CASSQTGTGNIQYF
12	TRBJ2-5	NA	TRBV19	NA	TGTGCCAGTAGCCTAGAGGGAGAGACCCAGTACTTC	CASSLEGETQYF
12	TRBJ1-2	NA	TRBV9	NA	TGTGCCAGCAGCGTCACCTCTTATGGCTACACCTTC	CASSVTSYGYTF
14	TRBJ1-2	NA	TRBV18	many	TGTGCCAGCTCACAGGACGGCCCTAACTATGGCTACACCTTC	CASSQDGPNYGYTF
14	TRBJ2-1	TRBD1	TRBV7-2	NA	TGTGCCAGCAGCTCGGGACAGGGCTCCAATGAGCAGTTCTTC	CASSSGQGSNEQFF
15	TRBJ2-3	NA	TRBV4-3	NA	TGCGCCAGCAGCCCCCAGACAGGTTCCACAGATACGCAGTATTTT	CASSPQTGSTDTQYF
18	TRBJ1-5	TRBD1	TRBV4-3	NA	TGCGCCAGCAGCCAAGACCCGACAGGGGGAGGAAACAATCAGCCCCAGCATTTT	CASSQDPTGGGNNQPQHF
15	TRBJ2-7	TRBD2	TRBV7-6	NA	TGTGCCAGCACTACGGGGACTAGCACCTCCTACGAGCAGTACTTC	CASTTGTSTSYEQYF
11	TRBJ2-1	NA	TRBV5-6	few	TGTGCCAGCAGCTTGAGGGATGAGCAGTTCTTC	CASSLRDEQFF